The 5 T cell receptor beta chains given below trace back to one sample, sequenced in a study of blood T cell repertoires in COVID-19. Sequencing used immunoSEQ multiplex PCR; TCRdb keeps in-frame clones, though not all of them. The sample has about 100,000 clones, approximately 92% seen once. The material sequenced was peripheral blood. The receptors derive from a man aged 45 to 65 with active COVID-19.

This rearrangement joins TRBV5-6 to TRBJ1-3; tentatively, D is TRBD1 (6 bases). This CDR3 region has 15 residues. With 4 bases removed from V and 3 bases from J, the gap between germline ends came to 14 bases. CDR1 is SGHDT, CDR2 YYEEEE, per germline. The CDR3: CASSNAGTLGNTIYF. In DNA form, the CDR3 reads TGTGCCAGCAGCAACGCCGGGACACTTGGAAACACCATATATTTT. Drawing the rest from reference TRBV5-6 and TRBJ1-3, the complete variable domain is DAGVTQSPTHLIKTRGQQVTLRCSPKSGHDTVSWYQQALGQGPQFIFQYYEEEERQRGNFPDRFSGHQFPNYSSELNVNALLLGDSALYLCASSNAGTLGNTIYFGEGSWLTVV.

The chain uses TRBV30 and TRBJ1-1; a possible D gene is TRBD1 (5 bases). The V end was cut by 4 bases, the J end by 1 base, with 13 bases between. This CDR3 comprises 14 residues. Germline V gene lookup returns CDR1 GTSNPN and CDR2 SVGIG (reference sequence). CDR3 nucleotides: TGTGCCTGGAAACCGAGACAGCCGAACACTGAAGCTTTCTTT. Translating gives CAWKPRQPNTEAFF.

This chain uses TRBV7-2 with TRBJ2-1; D gene unclear. V lost 0 bases to trimming and J lost 9 bases, with 12 bases between them. Germline lookup yields CDR1 SGHTA and CDR2 FQGNSA. CDR3 length equals 14 residues. CDR3 amino acids: CASSLARGFAEQFF. The CDR3 DNA is TGTGCCAGCAGCTTAGCAAGAGGCTTCGCTGAGCAGTTCTTC.

The rearrangement joins TRBV2 to TRBJ2-7; 7 positions match TRBD2. Germline CDR1 reads SNHLY; CDR2 reads FYNNEI. J gave up 9 bases and V 1 base, and 12 bases lay outside the gene matches. The CDR3 extends over 15 amino acids. CDR3 sequence (DNA): TGTGCCAGCAGTGAAGGGCGGGAGCGGGTACGGGGGCAGTACTTC. As protein: CASSEGRERVRGQYF. Together with reference TRBV2 and TRBJ2-7, the CDR3 gives the full variable domain: EPEVTQTPSHQVTQMGQEVILRCVPISNHLYFYWYRQILGQKVEFLVSFYNNEISEKSEIFDDQFSVERPDGSNFTLKIRSTKLEDSAMYFCASSEGRERVRGQYFGPGTRLTVT.

The chain combines TRBV10-3 with TRBJ2-7; D is perhaps TRBD2 (5 bases). The CDR3 loop spans 11 amino acids. CDR1 is ENHRY and CDR2 is SYGVKD in the germline V gene. V lost 11 bases, J lost 0 bases, and 8 bases lay in between. CDR3 loop: CASGFSYEQYF. CDR3 DNA sequence: TGTGCCTCGGGATTCTCCTACGAGCAGTACTTC.